These 3 T cell receptor beta chains share one sample of origin, sequenced in a study of regulatory T cells in long-lasting Graves disease. For TCR beta, libraries came from iRepertoire HTBI primers and Arm-PCR of CDR3 regions. One entry per CDR3 protein, called by TCRdb with MiXCR from the multiplex PCR reads. The profile shows about 460,000 distinct CDR3 sequences, about 14% of them singletons. Indicated time point: newly diagnosed GD, antithyroid drugs for less than 3 months. Isolated PBMC RNA provided the starting material for the TCR library. The same data also contributed to another study, on T cells in Graves' hyperthyroidism and ophthalmopathy.

This material consisted of peripheral blood mononuclear cells (PBMCs), taken at new diagnosis, from a patient treated with antithyroid drugs. All receptors come from a woman aged 50 to 60 with Graves disease.

This clonotype was seen ten or more times. The V and J genes are TRBV7-9 and TRBJ2-1; possibly TRBD2 for D (6 bases). V was trimmed by 8 bases and J by 4 bases, leaving 15 bases between them. The CDR3 spans 14 residues. The germline V gene has CDR1 SEHNR and CDR2 FQNEAQ (reference sequence). Here the CDR3 DNA reads TGTGCCAGCGATATCTGGGGGACTTACAATGAGCAGTTCTTC. Its protein is CASDIWGTYNEQFF.

At least ten counts were recorded for this clonotype. The chain carries TRBV3-1 and TRBJ2-3; 11 bases fit TRBD2. Germline V gene data show CDR1 as LGHDT and CDR2 as YNNKEL (reference sequence). Germline trimming cut 3 bases from V and 2 bases from J; bases unmatched to any gene: 4. This CDR3 is 16 amino acids long. The CDR3 DNA is TGTGCCAGCAGCCATCTAGCGGGAGGCTCCACAGATACGCAGTATTTT. Protein product: CASSHLAGGSTDTQYF.

V and J are TRBV19 and TRBJ2-1; 7 nucleotides line up with TRBD2. The V gene's germline CDR1 is LNHDA and CDR2 SQIVND (reference sequence). J was trimmed by 3 bases and V by 6 bases; bases with no gene match: 5. This CDR3 is built from 14 residues. In DNA, the CDR3 is TGTGCCAGTAGGGGGACTAACTACTACAATGAGCAGTTCTTC. Its protein is CASRGTNYYNEQFF.